The clone carrying this T cell receptor beta chain was seen many times. This entry belongs to a study of T cells after yellow fever vaccination. TCRdb called the 5' RACE reads again in MiXCR, with one record for every CDR3 protein. The profile shows roughly 50,000 distinct CDR3 sequences, roughly 7% of them singletons. Trimming took off 5 bases at V and 7 bases at J, with 18 bases between the two ends. CDR1 and CDR2 from the germline V gene are MNHNS and SASEGT. CDR3 length: 16 amino acids. The chain links TRBV6-1 to TRBJ1-6; TRBD1 is a possible D gene (6 bases). This sequence was found in a man younger than 30 who received the YFV17D yellow fever vaccine. Source: CD8+ T cells sorted from PBMCs, taken roughly 15 days after the first yellow fever vaccination. For the CDR3, the DNA is TGTGCCAGCAGTAGGGAGGGGGGGCCACGCAATTCACCCCTCCACTTT. This sequence encodes CASSREGGPRNSPLHF.